The rows below give T cell receptor beta chains drawn from one sample of a study of CD8 T cells in Susac syndrome. TCRdb reprocessed the immunoSEQ multiplex PCR reads with MiXCR, giving one entry per CDR3 protein. The table has nearly 110,000 distinct CDR3 sequences, roughly 94% seen once; the top ten hold over 0.35%. Material for sequencing was CD8+ T cells from PBMCs. The source of these receptors is a human donor with Susac syndrome. CDR3s include the opening cysteine and the closing phenylalanine or tryptophan. D genes are given only for firm matches. Part of the rows lack a size; the others show once, few, many or a class for expanded clones.

size,V,length,D,J,DNA,CDR3
.,TRBV19,16,.,TRBJ1-1,TGTGCCAGTAGTATAGAAAAAGACAGGATAGGCACTGAAGCTTTCTTT,CASSIEKDRIGTEAFF
.,TRBV9,13,.,TRBJ2-5,TGTGCCAGCAGCCCCGAGGGGGGGCGGACCCAGTACTTC,CASSPEGGRTQYF
.,TRBV12-5,15,TRBD1,TRBJ2-1,TGTGCTAGTGGTTCACCGGGACAGGGGTCCAATGAGCAGTTCTTC,CASGSPGQGSNEQFF
once,TRBV15,16,TRBD2,TRBJ2-7,TGTGCCACCAGCAGACTTATAGCGGGGGGCCGGTACGAGCAGTACTTC,CATSRLIAGGRYEQYF
.,TRBV19,12,.,TRBJ1-5,TGTGCCAGTAGTATTCGGAATCAGCCCCAGCATTTT,CASSIRNQPQHF
.,TRBV9,14,.,TRBJ2-7,TGTGCCAGCAGCGGTCCGGGGGGCCCCTACGAGCAGTACTTC,CASSGPGGPYEQYF
.,TRBV7-9,14,TRBD1,TRBJ1-2,TGTGCCAGCAGAGCCGGGACAGACCTCTATGGCTACACCTTC,CASRAGTDLYGYTF
once,TRBV2,13,.,TRBJ2-6,TGTGCCAGCAGTGATCCTGGGGCCAACGTCCTGACTTTC,CASSDPGANVLTF
.,TRBV9,14,.,TRBJ2-7,TGTGCCAGCAGCGTAGGGGACACCAACTACGAGCAGTACTTC,CASSVGDTNYEQYF
.,TRBV6-5,15,TRBD1,TRBJ2-1,TGTGCCAGCAGGGCCGGGACAGGCGCCTACAATGAGCAGTTCTTC,CASRAGTGAYNEQFF
.,TRBV9,13,.,TRBJ2-7,TGTGCCAGCAGCCCCGGACCAAGCAACGAGCAGTACTTC,CASSPGPSNEQYF
.,TRBV25-1,16,.,TRBJ1-5,TGTGCCAGCAGTGAATCATGGGGGTTCCCCCATCAGCCCCAGCATTTT,CASSESWGFPHQPQHF
.,TRBV20-1,13,.,TRBJ2-1,TGCAGTGCTAGAATGCTCTCCTACAATGAGCAGTTCTTC,CSARMLSYNEQFF
.,TRBV29-1,13,.,TRBJ1-3,TGCAGCGTTGAAGATCTGGAGGGAAACACCATATATTTT,CSVEDLEGNTIYF
.,TRBV13,12,.,TRBJ2-4,TGTGCCAGCAGCTTACCCAAAAACATTCAGTACTTC,CASSLPKNIQYF
.,TRBV29-1,13,TRBD1,TRBJ1-1,TGCAGCGCCCGACAGGGGGCGTACACTGAAGCTTTCTTT,CSARQGAYTEAFF
.,TRBV9,10,.,TRBJ1-1,TGTGCCAGCGGGAACCCTGAAGCTTTCTTT,CASGNPEAFF
.,TRBV9,16,TRBD1,TRBJ2-3,TGTGCCAGCAGCCTCGGGACAGAAGGGCGGACAGATACGCAGTATTTT,CASSLGTEGRTDTQYF
.,TRBV4-3,13,TRBD2,TRBJ2-1,TGCGCCAGCAGCCAGGAGCGGGGGGGTGAGCAGTTCTTC,CASSQERGGEQFF
.,TRBV12-3/TRBV12-4,14,.,TRBJ2-1,TGTGCCAGCAGTTTAGAATTGTCAGGGAATGAGCAGTTCTTC,CASSLELSGNEQFF
.,TRBV6-5,14,.,TRBJ2-2,TGTGCCAGCAGTTACTCGGCCTCACCCGGGGAGCTGTTTTTT,CASSYSASPGELFF
.,TRBV7-8,15,TRBD2,TRBJ2-5,TGTGCCAGCAGCTTAGCAACGGGGGGGGAAGAGACCCAGTACTTC,CASSLATGGEETQYF
once,TRBV4-1,13,.,TRBJ2-7,TGCGCCAGCAGCCAAGAACAGGTTTACGAGCAGTACTTC,CASSQEQVYEQYF
.,TRBV12-3/TRBV12-4,13,TRBD1,TRBJ1-5,TGTGCCAGCAGGGGACAGGGTGGTCAGCCCCAGCATTTT,CASRGQGGQPQHF
.,TRBV5-8,12,TRBD1,TRBJ2-4,TGTGCCAGCAGCTTGGGGACAGGGGCGGTCGGGTTC,CASSLGTGAVGF
.,TRBV13,14,.,TRBJ2-2,TGTGCCAGCAGCCTTCGGGGCTCTTCGGGGGAGCTGTTTTTT,CASSLRGSSGELFF
.,TRBV19,16,TRBD2,TRBJ2-1,TGTGCCAGTAGTATCGTAACGGGGGGGCTATACAATGAGCAGTTCTTC,CASSIVTGGLYNEQFF
.,TRBV29-1,18,TRBD2,TRBJ2-5,TGCAGCGTTGTTCCGACAACGGGGGGGCCGAGTTTTAAAGAGACCCAGTACTTC,CSVVPTTGGPSFKETQYF
.,TRBV2,13,.,TRBJ2-3,TGTGCCAGCAGTGAAGCGAACGCAGATACGCAGTATTTT,CASSEANADTQYF
.,TRBV6-5,10,.,TRBJ1-5,TGTGCCAGCGGAGGGGAGCCCCAGCATTTT,CASGGEPQHF
.,TRBV5-6,15,.,TRBJ2-2,TGTGCCAGCAGCTTGGTACAGAGGCCCCCCGGGGAGCTGTTTTTT,CASSLVQRPPGELFF
.,TRBV12-3/TRBV12-4,13,TRBD2,TRBJ2-7,TGTGCCAGCAGTTTAGGTAGCGGGGCCGAGCAGTACTTC,CASSLGSGAEQYF
.,TRBV9,18,.,TRBJ2-2,TGTGCCAGCAGCGTAGCCCGGACAGTCCAACCGAACACCGGGGAGCTGTTTTTT,CASSVARTVQPNTGELFF
.,TRBV29-1,13,.,TRBJ1-2,TGCAGCGCCCCCCCGACAGGTAACGATGGCTACACCTTC,CSAPPTGNDGYTF
.,TRBV10-3,17,TRBD1,TRBJ1-2,TGTGCCATCAGTGACGTTCTCTTCGGGACAGATGACTATGGCTACACCTTC,CAISDVLFGTDDYGYTF
.,TRBV19,13,TRBD1,TRBJ2-1,TGTGCCAGTAGTGGGACAGTGAACAATGAGCAGTTCTTC,CASSGTVNNEQFF
.,TRBV29-1,13,.,TRBJ1-2,TGCAGCGTTGAGCCAGCCCCTGAATATGGCTACACCTTC,CSVEPAPEYGYTF
.,TRBV20-1,14,.,TRBJ1-5,TGCAGTGCACAAAGCCTGGACGAGGGTCAGCCCCAGCATTTT,CSAQSLDEGQPQHF
.,TRBV9,15,TRBD1,TRBJ2-5,TGTGCCAGCAGCGCCGCCGGGACAGGGGGAGAGACCCAGTACTTC,CASSAAGTGGETQYF
.,TRBV7-2,14,.,TRBJ1-1,TGTGCCAGCAGCTTCGGAACGGTGAACACTGAAGCTTTCTTT,CASSFGTVNTEAFF
.,TRBV19,15,TRBD1,TRBJ2-7,TGTGCCAGTAATCCCGGGACAGGGGGTTCCAACGAGCAGTACTTC,CASNPGTGGSNEQYF
once,TRBV20-1,14,TRBD2,TRBJ2-1,TGCAGTGCTAGTCGACGGGGGGGTAACAATGAGCAGTTCTTC,CSASRRGGNNEQFF
.,TRBV9,14,.,TRBJ1-1,TGTGCCAGCAGCTCTCGAGGGGGAGACACTGAAGCTTTCTTT,CASSSRGGDTEAFF
.,TRBV4-1,15,.,TRBJ1-5,TGCGCCAGCAGCCAAGAGGCAGGGCTAGGTCAGCCCCAGCATTTT,CASSQEAGLGQPQHF
.,TRBV12-3/TRBV12-4,12,.,TRBJ1-1,TGTGCCAGCAGTTTCGGGTTCACTGAAGCTTTCTTT,CASSFGFTEAFF
.,TRBV12-3/TRBV12-4,15,.,TRBJ1-5,TGTGCCAGCAGTTTATATGGGGACCTCAATCAGCCCCAGCATTTT,CASSLYGDLNQPQHF
.,TRBV7-9,15,.,TRBJ2-5,TGTGCCAGCAGCTTAGTGGGAAGGGCGAATGAGACCCAGTACTTC,CASSLVGRANETQYF
.,TRBV29-1,13,TRBD2,TRBJ2-4,TGCAGCGTTGAGGGGGGGACCAAAAACATTCAGTACTTC,CSVEGGTKNIQYF
.,TRBV6-5,14,TRBD2,TRBJ2-5,TGTGCCAGCAGCCTAGCGGGGGGGCCAGAGACCCAGTACTTC,CASSLAGGPETQYF
.,TRBV20-1,17,TRBD1,TRBJ1-1,TGCAGTGCTCGACCCGGACAGGGGGCATTAATGAACACTGAAGCTTTCTTT,CSARPGQGALMNTEAFF
.,TRBV20-1,14,.,TRBJ2-5,TGCAGTGCTGGTGGATACAGCCTCCAAGAGACCCAGTACTTC,CSAGGYSLQETQYF
.,TRBV6-5,11,.,TRBJ2-7,TGTGCCAGCAGCTACCGAGCCGAGCAGTACTTC,CASSYRAEQYF